This TCR beta chain derives from a study of cytomegalovirus exposure and HLA in healthy donors. As for the study in general: According to later analysis, the same platform produced the 90 to 150 validation and under 700 first-cohort repertoires.

Regarding this clone: No antigen is known for it.

General study points: Subsequent analysis of the approximately 110 validation repertoires found a tendency for first-cohort TCR clusters to co-occur. Most observed TCR sequences were rare, whereas some public TCRs were detected in many donors. Cytomegalovirus association was listed for 150 or so TCR beta chains.

V was shortened by 5 bases and J by 7 bases, with 12 bases between the two germline ends. This CDR3 comprises 13 residues. Germline assignment: CDR1 PRHDT and CDR2 FYEKMQ (reference sequence). Assay: immunoSEQ multiplex PCR; the TCRdb copy retains only in-frame clones and omits some. Found here are 140,000 or so clones, about 89% of them singletons; the top ten hold about 0.7%. This clonotype was sampled from a man younger than 30 in good health and CMV-seronegative. The material sequenced was PBMCs. The chain couples TRBV13 to TRBJ2-4; D is undetermined. The CDR3 spells CASSHMAGNIQYF. CDR3 nucleotide sequence: TGTGCCAGCAGCCATATGGCCGGGAACATTCAGTACTTC.